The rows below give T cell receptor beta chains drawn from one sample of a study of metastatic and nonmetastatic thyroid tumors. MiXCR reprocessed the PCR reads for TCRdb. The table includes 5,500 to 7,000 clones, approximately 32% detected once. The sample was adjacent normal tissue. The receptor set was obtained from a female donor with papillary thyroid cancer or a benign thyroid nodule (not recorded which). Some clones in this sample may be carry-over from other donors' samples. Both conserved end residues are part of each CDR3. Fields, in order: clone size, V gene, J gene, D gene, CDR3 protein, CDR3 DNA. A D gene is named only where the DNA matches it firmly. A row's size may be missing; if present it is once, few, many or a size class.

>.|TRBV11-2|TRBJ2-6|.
CASSKSIVSGANVLTF
TGTGCCAGCAGTAAAAGTATTGTCTCTGGGGCCAACGTCCTGACTTTC
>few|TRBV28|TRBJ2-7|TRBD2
CASSLGLAGGPGSYEQYF
TGTGCCAGCAGTTTGGGACTAGCGGGAGGGCCGGGCTCCTACGAGCAGTACTTC
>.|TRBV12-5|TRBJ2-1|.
CASGLARTRAPNEQFF
TGTGCTAGTGGTTTGGCCCGGACTCGCGCCCCAAATGAGCAGTTCTTC
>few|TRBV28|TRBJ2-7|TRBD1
CASSLTQGARYEQYF
TGTGCCAGCAGTTTAACACAGGGGGCGCGATACGAGCAGTACTTC
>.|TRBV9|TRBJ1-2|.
CASSAWGLPGAYGYTF
TGTGCCAGCAGCGCATGGGGTCTTCCAGGGGCCTATGGCTACACCTTC
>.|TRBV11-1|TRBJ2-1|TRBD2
CASSSASGSSYNEQFF
TGTGCCAGCAGCTCGGCTAGCGGGAGCTCCTACAATGAGCAGTTCTTC
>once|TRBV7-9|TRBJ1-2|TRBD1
CASSGWDSFYGYTF
TGTGCCAGCAGCGGGTGGGACAGCTTCTATGGCTACACCTTC
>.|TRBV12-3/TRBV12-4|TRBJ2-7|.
CASSVDGGTNYEQYF
TGTGCCAGCAGCGTAGATGGAGGGACGAACTACGAGCAGTACTTC
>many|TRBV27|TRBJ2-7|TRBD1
CASRYGQGDEQYF
TGTGCCAGCAGGTATGGACAGGGAGACGAGCAGTACTTC
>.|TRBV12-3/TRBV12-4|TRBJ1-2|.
CASMRQAVYTF
TGTGCCAGCATGAGACAGGCGGTCTACACCTTC
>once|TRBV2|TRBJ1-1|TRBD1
CASSDSLSQGENTEAFF
TGTGCCAGCAGTGACAGCCTTTCGCAGGGGGAGAACACTGAAGCTTTCTTT
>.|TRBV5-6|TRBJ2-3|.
CASSLGSDTQYF
TGTGCCAGCAGCTTGGGGTCAGATACGCAGTATTTT
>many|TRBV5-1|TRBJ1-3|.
CASSLGGPGTGNTIYF
TGCGCCAGCAGCTTGGGCGGTCCTGGGACAGGAAACACCATATATTTT
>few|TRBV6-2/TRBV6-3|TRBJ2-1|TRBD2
CASSYPTSGVYNEQFF
TGTGCCAGCAGTTATCCCACTAGCGGGGTCTACAATGAGCAGTTCTTC
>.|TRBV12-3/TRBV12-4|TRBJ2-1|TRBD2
CASSPSLAVYNEQFF
TGTGCCAGCAGTCCGAGTCTAGCGGTGTACAATGAGCAGTTCTTC
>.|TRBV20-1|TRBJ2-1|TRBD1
CSARWDRSSYNEQFF
TGCAGTGCTAGATGGGACAGAAGCTCCTACAATGAGCAGTTCTTC
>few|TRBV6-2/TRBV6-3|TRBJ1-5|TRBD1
CASRLTGLLNQPQHF
TGTGCCAGCAGGTTGACAGGGTTGCTGAATCAGCCCCAGCATTTT
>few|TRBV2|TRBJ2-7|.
CASSEGGFSYEQYF
TGTGCCAGCAGTGAGGGGGGCTTCTCCTACGAGCAGTACTTC
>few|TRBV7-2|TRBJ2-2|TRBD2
CASSTLAGSGELFF
TGTGCCAGCAGCACTCTAGCGGGTTCCGGGGAGCTGTTTTTT
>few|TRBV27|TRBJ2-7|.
CASSTSDRLHEQYF
TGTGCCAGCAGCACATCCGACAGGCTCCACGAGCAGTACTTC
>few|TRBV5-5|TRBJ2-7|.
CASSFTGEQYF
TGTGCCAGCAGCTTTACAGGGGAGCAGTACTTC
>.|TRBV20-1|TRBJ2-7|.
CSASMGPMSSYEQYF
TGCAGTGCTAGCATGGGGCCGATGAGCTCCTACGAGCAATACTTC